Sequencing of this T cell receptor (beta chain) was carried out in a study of blood T cell repertoires in COVID-19. Looking at the study overall: In each case, the material was cDNA or gDNA derived from T cells, B-cell-depleted T cells, or PBMCs.

How the authors handled the data: Reference gene primer amplification gave estimated nucleated cell counts. Using immunoSEQ multiplex PCR, the repertoire was profiled, and TCRdb retains in-frame clones only, with some absent. The V and J calls and clone size were taken over from that table, and D and trimming were inferred from the DNA. The sample lists 100,000 or so clones, around 76% occurring once. This CDR3 contains 17 residues. Trimming took off 0 bases at V and 5 bases at J, with 17 bases between the two ends. Germline CDR1 reads SEHNR; CDR2 reads FQNEAQ (reference sequence). Material: peripheral blood. The V call is TRBV7-9, the J call TRBJ2-1; tentatively, D is TRBD2 (5 bases). This sequence originates from a woman in her seventies with acute or convalescent COVID-19. The CDR3 protein is CASSLAISSASDNEQFF. CDR3 coding DNA: TGTGCCAGCAGCTTAGCCATTAGTAGCGCATCCGACAATGAGCAGTTCTTC.